Listed below are T cell receptor beta chains from one sample, sequenced in a study of OX40 agonist ivuxolimab in advanced cancers. Sequencing was performed with immunoSEQ multiplex PCR; in TCRdb, only in-frame clones are kept and a portion is missing. The sample records around 62,000 clones, approximately 86% being singletons. The sample was CD4+ or CD8+ T cells sorted from blood, taken in a trial of the OX40 agonist ivuxolimab. The receptors derive from an adult with an advanced solid tumor such as melanoma, head and neck, liver or kidney cancer. CDR3s include the opening cysteine and the closing phenylalanine or tryptophan. The D gene is left open where the match is weak. The listing skips clone size in some rows; elsewhere it reads once, few, many or a size class.

j_gene | v_gene | abundance | d_gene | CDR3aa | CDR3nt
TRBJ2-7 | TRBV6-1 | few | . | CASSEGWRGTYEQYF | TGTGCCAGCAGTGAAGGTTGGAGAGGTACCTACGAGCAGTACTTC
TRBJ2-7 | TRBV6-6 | . | . | CASNPEGTVPYEQYF | TGTGCCAGCAACCCGGAGGGGACAGTTCCCTACGAGCAGTACTTC
TRBJ1-1 | TRBV5-1 | . | . | CASTLDYNTEAFF | TGCGCCAGCACCCTGGATTATAACACTGAAGCTTTCTTT
TRBJ2-1 | TRBV7-9 | . | . | CASRGGSNEQFF | TGTGCCAGCAGAGGAGGGTCCAATGAGCAGTTCTTC
TRBJ1-3 | TRBV28 | . | . | CASMQGYSGNTIYF | TGTGCCAGCATGCAGGGTTACTCTGGAAACACCATATATTTT
TRBJ1-3 | TRBV28 | once | . | CASSFSRASGRNTIYF | TGTGCCAGCAGTTTTTCCAGGGCAAGTGGTAGAAACACCATATATTTT
TRBJ1-5 | TRBV7-8 | . | . | CASSLDFRSFNQPQHF | TGTGCCAGCAGCTTAGATTTCCGGAGCTTCAATCAGCCCCAGCATTTT
TRBJ1-1 | TRBV27 | . | TRBD1 | CASSFPGQNEAFF | TGTGCCAGCAGTTTCCCGGGACAGAATGAAGCTTTCTTT
TRBJ2-2 | TRBV7-6 | . | . | CASSLAHPIGSITGELFF | TGTGCCAGCAGCTTAGCGCATCCCATCGGGAGTATCACCGGGGAGCTGTTTTTT
TRBJ2-1 | TRBV28 | . | TRBD1 | CASGWGTGDNEQFF | TGTGCCAGCGGATGGGGGACAGGGGACAATGAGCAGTTCTTC
TRBJ2-1 | TRBV28 | . | TRBD2 | CASSDLAGAHNEQFF | TGTGCCAGCAGTGACCTAGCGGGAGCTCACAATGAGCAGTTCTTC
TRBJ2-2 | TRBV2 | . | . | CASIKGANTGELFF | TGTGCCAGCATCAAAGGGGCGAACACCGGGGAGCTGTTTTTT
TRBJ2-5 | TRBV5-1 | . | . | CASSLARQAGETQYF | TGCGCCAGCAGCTTGGCGCGGCAGGCGGGAGAGACCCAGTACTTC
TRBJ2-7 | TRBV4-3 | . | . | CASSLGQNSYEQYF | TGCGCCAGCAGCCTCGGACAGAACTCCTACGAGCAGTACTTC
TRBJ2-7 | TRBV9 | . | TRBD1 | CASSTGQGGSYEQYF | TGTGCCAGCAGCACCGGACAGGGGGGCTCCTACGAGCAGTACTTC
TRBJ2-7 | TRBV13 | . | TRBD1 | CASSFGTGRGEQYF | TGTGCCAGCAGCTTCGGGACAGGGAGGGGCGAGCAGTACTTC
TRBJ2-2 | TRBV7-2 | . | TRBD1 | CASSLLGQGASGELFF | TGTGCCAGCAGCTTACTTGGACAGGGGGCTTCCGGGGAGCTGTTTTTT
TRBJ2-7 | TRBV9 | . | . | CASSVYVGAEQYF | TGTGCCAGCAGCGTATACGTGGGGGCAGAGCAGTACTTC
TRBJ1-4 | TRBV5-1 | . | . | CASSLSGTGMRKLFF | TGCGCCAGCAGCCTCTCCGGGACGGGGATGAGGAAACTGTTTTTT
TRBJ2-6 | TRBV7-9 | once | . | CASSLRGSGANVLTF | TGTGCCAGCAGCTTACGAGGCTCTGGGGCCAACGTCCTGACTTTC
TRBJ2-1 | TRBV14 | . | TRBD2 | CASSPRTSSRIHNEQFF | TGTGCCAGCAGCCCCAGGACTAGCTCACGAATTCACAATGAGCAGTTCTTC
TRBJ2-5 | TRBV7-2 | . | . | CASNQGQETQYF | TGTGCCAGCAACCAGGGCCAAGAGACCCAGTACTTC